These 29 T cell receptor beta chains share one sample of origin, sequenced in a study of CD8+ T cells in alopecia areata. cDNA reverse transcribed from extracted RNA served as the sequencing template. The repertoire was sequenced with immunoSEQ multiplex PCR; TCRdb's copy has only in-frame clones and lacks some. The sample includes 150,000 to 200,000 clones, 50% to 60% of them seen just once. The sample here was CD4+ T cells sorted from blood, taken at week 0. Receptors originate from a human donor with alopecia areata.

The genes are TRBV7-9 and TRBJ1-2; 7 bases fit TRBD1. CDR3 length: 14 amino acids. Germline CDR1 and CDR2: SEHNR and FQNEAQ (reference sequence). J was trimmed by 6 bases and V by 1 base; bases with no gene match: 5. CDR3 nucleotide sequence: TGTGCCAGCAGCTTAGTCACAGGGGACCATGGCTACACCTTC. It translates to CASSLVTGDHGYTF.

The chain couples TRBV4-1 to TRBJ2-5; D unresolved. Germline CDR1 reads MGHRA; CDR2 reads YSYEKL. Trimming took off 8 bases at V and 3 bases at J, with 7 bases between the two ends. The CDR3 loop spans 11 amino acids. Here the CDR3 DNA reads TGCGCCAGCGCTCAAGAAGAGACCCAGTACTTC. Protein sequence: CASAQEETQYF.

CDR3 coding DNA: TGTGCCAGCAGTGATCTCGTAAAGACCCAGTACTTC. This gives the protein CASSDLVKTQYF. The chain employs TRBV6-1 and TRBJ2-5, with D unclear. Trimming stripped 3 bases from V and 6 bases from J, with 8 bases between. This CDR3 is built from 12 residues. The germline gives CDR1 MNHNS, CDR2 SASEGT.

The rearrangement links TRBV5-4 to TRBJ2-1; 8 nucleotides align to TRBD1. The CDR3 is made up of 14 amino acids. Germline assignment: CDR1 SGHNT and CDR2 YYREEE (reference sequence). Unmatched junction bases numbered 8, after V lost 4 bases and J lost 8 bases. DNA for the CDR3: TGTGCCAGCAGCGCGGACAGGGACGGTGATGAGCAGTTCTTC. Amino acids: CASSADRDGDEQFF.

This clone was found a few times. The CDR3 nucleotides read TGTGCCAGCAGCTTGGCCATTGCAGACAATCAGCCCCAGCATTTT. Residues: CASSLAIADNQPQHF. The chain links TRBV5-6 to TRBJ1-5; D unresolved. The CDR3 has 15 residues. With 0 bases removed from V and 3 bases from J, the gap between germline ends came to 10 bases. From germline, CDR1 is SGHDT and CDR2 YYEEEE.

The chain has TRBV30 and TRBJ1-4; D is undetermined. The CDR3 covers 14 residues. V dropped 4 bases and J dropped 5 bases, with 14 bases sitting between them. Per germline, CDR1 GTSNPN and CDR2 SVGIG (reference sequence). CDR3: CAWIGGPRNEKLFF. In nucleotides, the CDR3 is TGTGCCTGGATCGGAGGGCCCCGGAATGAAAAACTGTTTTTT.

In DNA form, the CDR3 reads TGTGCCAGCAGACTAGGACAGGGGACCGGGGAGCTGTTTTTT. Its translation is CASRLGQGTGELFF. The chain couples TRBV6-4 to TRBJ2-2, with 9 bases identical to TRBD1. Germline V lookup: CDR1 MRHNA, CDR2 SNTAGT. V trimming: 6 bases; J trimming: 5 bases; junction bases outside the gene matches: 4. There are 14 residues in the CDR3.

The genes are TRBV30 and TRBJ1-5, with 7 bases fitting TRBD1. The CDR3 consists of 13 residues. CDR1 GTSNPN and CDR2 SVGIG come from the germline V gene (reference sequence). V shed 4 bases, J shed 5 bases, and the junction held 5 bases outside the gene matches. The CDR3 sequence is CAWNRQGDQPQHF. The CDR3 DNA follows: TGTGCCTGGAATCGACAGGGTGATCAGCCCCAGCATTTT.

The chain links TRBV29-1 to TRBJ2-5, with D perhaps matching TRBD2 (6 bases). In germline, CDR1 is SQVTM, CDR2 ANQGSEA. The germline V and J ends were trimmed by 4 bases and 5 bases, with 14 bases remaining between them. CDR3 length: 13 residues. DNA of the CDR3: TGCAGCGTTGCGGCAGGAGGGTTGGAGACCCAGTACTTC. Translation: CSVAAGGLETQYF.

Details on this clone: The sample has other DNA sequences that encode this CDR3 too. The genes are TRBV29-1 and TRBJ1-1, with a weak D call TRBD1 (6 bases). Trimming took 5 bases from V and 0 from J, leaving 10 bases between them. The CDR3 extends over 13 amino acids. Germline V lookup: CDR1 SQVTM, CDR2 ANQGSEA. CDR3 in DNA: TGCAGCGTTACGGGACACCTGAACACTGAAGCTTTCTTT. It encodes CSVTGHLNTEAFF.

The V call is TRBV29-1, the J call TRBJ2-5; 10 bases are shared with TRBD2. Germline lookup yields CDR1 SQVTM and CDR2 ANQGSEA. The CDR3 is 12 residues long. V lost 4 bases, J lost 6 bases, and 2 bases stayed unmatched. CDR3 bases: TGCAGCGTTGTAGCGGGGGGCCAGACCCAGTACTTC. Translation: CSVVAGGQTQYF. The whole variable domain, filled in from reference TRBV29-1 and TRBJ2-5, reads SAVISQKPSRDICQRGTSLTIQCQVDSQVTMMFWYRQQPGQSLTLIATANQGSEATYESGFVIDKFPISRPNLTFSTLTVSNMSPEDSSIYLCSVVAGGQTQYFGPGTRLLVL.

This clone appeared a few times. The genes are TRBV30 and TRBJ1-4, with D perhaps matching TRBD1 (5 bases). This CDR3 is built from 14 residues. V dropped 4 bases and J dropped 5 bases, with 14 bases sitting between them. From germline, CDR1 is GTSNPN and CDR2 SVGIG (reference sequence). CDR3 loop: CAWTGGEVNEKLFF. The CDR3 DNA sequence: TGTGCCTGGACGGGGGGGGAAGTCAATGAAAAACTGTTTTTT. Filled out from reference TRBV30 and TRBJ1-4, the complete variable domain reads SQTIHQWPATLVQPVGSPLSLECTVEGTSNPNLYWYRQAAGRGLQLLFYSVGIGQISSEVPQNLSASRPQDRQFILSSKKLLLSDSGFYLCAWTGGEVNEKLFFGSGTQLSVL.

The DNA of the CDR3 is TGTGCCATCAGTGACTCTCGGACCACAGATACGCAGTATTTT. Encoded protein: CAISDSRTTDTQYF. The chain combines TRBV10-3 with TRBJ2-3, with D hard to call. CDR1 ENHRY and CDR2 SYGVKD come from the germline V gene. Trimming cost V 3 bases and J 2 bases, with 9 bases left between them. This CDR3 contains 14 residues.

The J gene is TRBJ2-3, the V gene TRBV30; 11 nucleotides match TRBD2. Germline CDR1 reads GTSNPN; CDR2 reads SVGIG (reference sequence). There are 16 residues in the CDR3. With V trimmed by 3 bases and J by 2 bases, 7 bases remained unmatched. The CDR3 nucleotides are TGTGCCTGGAGACTAGCGGGGGTCCACCACACAGATACGCAGTATTTT. Protein product: CAWRLAGVHHTDTQYF.

This clone was counted between two and nine times. Written as DNA, the CDR3 is TGCAGCGTTGAAGATCCGAGGGGTAGGCAGTTCTTC. Amino acid sequence: CSVEDPRGRQFF. The chain recombines TRBV29-1 with TRBJ2-1; D may be TRBD1 or TRBD2 (5 bases each). Germline V gene lookup returns CDR1 SQVTM and CDR2 ANQGSEA. The V gene lost 0 bases and the J gene lost 12 bases, with 12 bases spanning the gap. The CDR3 spans 12 residues.

The sample holds one count of this clone. This chain links TRBV18 with TRBJ1-6; no clear D gene. Germline V gene lookup returns CDR1 KGHSH and CDR2 LQKENI. The CDR3 contains 14 residues. V was cut by 3 bases and J by 9 bases, with 12 bases left in between. CDR3 in DNA: TGTGCCAGCTCACCTGGATTACCGGGTTCACCCCTCCACTTT. Translated, it gives CASSPGLPGSPLHF.

This clone has more than one count but fewer than ten. The gene calls are TRBV30 and TRBJ2-7; D possibly corresponds to TRBD2 (6 bases). V was cut by 3 bases and J by 1 base, with 13 bases left in between. CDR1 is GTSNPN and CDR2 is SVGIG in the germline V gene (reference sequence). The CDR3 extends over 14 amino acids. The CDR3 bases are TGTGCCTGGAGGAATAGCGGTAATTCCTACGAGCAGTACTTC. The encoded protein is CAWRNSGNSYEQYF.

This chain joins TRBV30 and TRBJ1-1; 7 nucleotides agree with TRBD1. Trimming took 1 base from V and 10 from J; bases not matched to a gene: 3. CDR1 and CDR2 from the germline V gene are GTSNPN and SVGIG (reference sequence). The CDR3 has 11 residues. CDR3 sequence: CAWSARQGAFF. For the CDR3, the DNA is TGTGCCTGGAGTGCACGACAGGGAGCTTTCTTT.

J is TRBJ2-5 and V is TRBV5-1; TRBD2 matches 14 bases. The CDR3 length is 19 residues. Germline CDR1 SGHRS, CDR2 YFSETQ. With V trimmed by 3 bases and J by 1 base, 11 bases remained unmatched. The CDR3 protein is CASSSTSGGAAALQETQYF. CDR3 sequence (DNA): TGCGCCAGCAGCTCGACTAGCGGGGGGGCCGCAGCCCTCCAAGAGACCCAGTACTTC.

Here the CDR3 DNA reads TGTGCCACCAGCAGAGATCTGGATAGCGGGGGACGAGATACGCAGTATTTT. It specifies CATSRDLDSGGRDTQYF. This rearrangement joins TRBV15 to TRBJ2-3; 9 bases match TRBD2. The length of the CDR3 is 17 residues. V trimming: 0 bases; J trimming: 5 bases; junction bases outside the gene matches: 9. Germline CDR1 LNHNV, CDR2 YYDKDF (reference sequence).

Turning to this clone: Distinct nucleotide sequences in the sample also encode this CDR3. The chain employs TRBV30 and TRBJ2-2; no clear D gene. This CDR3 contains 11 residues. Germline V CDR1 and CDR2: GTSNPN, SVGIG (reference sequence). V gave up 5 bases and J gave up 4 bases, with 5 bases separating them. For the CDR3, the DNA is TGTGCCTGGTCGGGCACCGGGGAGCTGTTTTTT. Translating it yields CAWSGTGELFF.

The chain uses TRBV5-6 and TRBJ2-5; 7 bases fit TRBD1. Germline V gene data show CDR1 as SGHDT and CDR2 as YYEEEE. After removal of 3 bases from V and 5 bases from J, the junction contained 10 bases not matched to a gene. This CDR3 spans 15 amino acids. Here the CDR3 DNA reads TGTGCCAGCAGCTGGGGACCTAGGGGGCGGGAGACCCAGTACTTC. Translating gives CASSWGPRGRETQYF.

The CDR3 is CASSMQGAGANVLTF. CDR3 DNA: TGCGCCAGCAGCATGCAGGGGGCTGGGGCCAACGTCCTGACTTTC. The chain is built from TRBV5-1 and TRBJ2-6; TRBD1 aligns across 7 bases. With 4 bases clipped from V and 2 bases from J, the junction kept 3 bases outside the gene matches. Germline CDR1 and CDR2: SGHRS and YFSETQ. The CDR3 has 15 residues.

The chain uses TRBV29-1 and TRBJ1-1, with D tentatively TRBD1 (5 bases). CDR3 length: 12 amino acids. The V and J ends lost 4 bases and 4 bases respectively, with 10 bases between them. In germline, CDR1 is SQVTM, CDR2 ANQGSEA. The CDR3 spells CSVGGYGTEAFF. Here the CDR3 DNA reads TGCAGCGTTGGGGGCTATGGCACTGAAGCTTTCTTT.

The chain carries TRBV27 and TRBJ2-1; D gene uncertain. CDR1 and CDR2 (germline): MNHEY, SMNVEV (reference sequence). The V end was cut by 4 bases, the J end by 9 bases, with 10 bases between. The CDR3 totals 12 residues. The DNA of the CDR3 is TGTGCCAGCAGTTCAGGCCGGACTGAGCAGTTCTTC. Amino acid sequence: CASSSGRTEQFF.

The chain is built from TRBV5-1 and TRBJ1-1; D may be TRBD1 (5 bases). Trimming stripped 0 bases from V and 4 bases from J, with 10 bases between. CDR1 and CDR2 from the germline V gene are SGHRS and YFSETQ. CDR3 length: 14 residues. The CDR3: CASSLVSGGTEAFF. CDR3 nucleotide sequence: TGCGCCAGCAGCTTGGTTAGCGGGGGCACTGAAGCTTTCTTT. The complete variable domain, with remaining parts taken from reference TRBV5-1 and TRBJ1-1, reads KAGVTQTPRYLIKTRGQQVTLSCSPISGHRSVSWYQQTPGQGLQFLFEYFSETQRNKGNFPGRFSGRQFSNSRSEMNVSTLELGDSALYLCASSLVSGGTEAFFGQGTRLTVV.

This clone was observed a handful of times. DNA for the CDR3: TGTGCCAGCAGTGCGGAGGCTACTGGCTCACCCCTCCACTTT. This encodes CASSAEATGSPLHF. The chain couples TRBV6-6 to TRBJ1-6; the D is unclear. V shed 5 bases and J shed 10 bases, with 15 bases lying between them. The CDR3 is 14 residues long. The germline CDR1 and CDR2 sequences are MNHNY and SVGAGI (reference sequence).

This clone was detected a few times. The rearrangement uses TRBV29-1 and TRBJ2-7; D might be TRBD1 (6 bases). The CDR3 length is 12 residues. Per the germline V gene, CDR1 is SQVTM and CDR2 is ANQGSEA. The V gene lost 5 bases and the J gene lost 2 bases, with 10 bases spanning the gap. The CDR3 coding sequence is TGCAGCGTTTCAGGACAGACCTACGAGCAGTACTTC. It is translated as CSVSGQTYEQYF.

This clone has only a few counts. V usage is TRBV12-5 and J usage is TRBJ2-5; D is tentatively TRBD1 or TRBD2 (7 bases each). Germline V lookup: CDR1 LGHNT, CDR2 FRNRAP. V was clipped by 5 bases and J by 2 bases, with 18 bases between them. This CDR3 has 16 amino acids. The CDR3 sequence is CASGPGQRGGQETQYF. Here the CDR3 DNA reads TGTGCTAGTGGTCCGGGACAGAGGGGGGGACAAGAGACCCAGTACTTC.